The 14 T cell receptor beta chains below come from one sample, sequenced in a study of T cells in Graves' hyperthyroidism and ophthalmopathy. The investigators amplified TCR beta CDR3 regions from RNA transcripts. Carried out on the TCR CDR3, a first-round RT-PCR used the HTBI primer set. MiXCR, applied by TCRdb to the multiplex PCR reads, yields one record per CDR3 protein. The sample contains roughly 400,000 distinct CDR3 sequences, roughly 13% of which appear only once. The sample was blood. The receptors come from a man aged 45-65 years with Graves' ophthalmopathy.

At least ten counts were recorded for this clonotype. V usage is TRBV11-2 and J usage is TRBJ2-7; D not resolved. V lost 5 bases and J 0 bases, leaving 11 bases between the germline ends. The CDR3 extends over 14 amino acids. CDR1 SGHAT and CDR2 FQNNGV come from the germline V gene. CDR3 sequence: CASSPVGSSYEQYF. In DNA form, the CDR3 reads TGTGCCAGCAGCCCCGTGGGAAGCTCCTACGAGCAGTACTTC.

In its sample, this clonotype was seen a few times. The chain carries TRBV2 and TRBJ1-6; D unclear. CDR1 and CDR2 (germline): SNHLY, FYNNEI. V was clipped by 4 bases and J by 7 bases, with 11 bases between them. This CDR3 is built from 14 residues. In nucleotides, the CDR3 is TGTGCCAGCAGTGTGGCCGAGGGAAATTCACCCCTCCACTTT. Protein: CASSVAEGNSPLHF.

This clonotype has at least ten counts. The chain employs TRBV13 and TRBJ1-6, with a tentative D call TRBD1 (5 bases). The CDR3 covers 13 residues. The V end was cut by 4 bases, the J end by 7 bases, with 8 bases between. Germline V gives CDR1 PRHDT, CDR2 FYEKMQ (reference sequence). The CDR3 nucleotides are TGTGCCAGCAGCTCCTCAGGGAATTCACCCCTCCACTTT. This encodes CASSSSGNSPLHF.

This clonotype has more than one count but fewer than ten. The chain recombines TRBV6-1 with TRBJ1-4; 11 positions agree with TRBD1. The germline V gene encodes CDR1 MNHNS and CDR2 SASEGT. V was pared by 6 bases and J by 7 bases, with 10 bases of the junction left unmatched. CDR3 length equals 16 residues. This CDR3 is CASSTTGTGGSEKLFF. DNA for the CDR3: TGTGCCAGCAGCACAACCGGGACAGGGGGTTCTGAAAAACTGTTTTTT.

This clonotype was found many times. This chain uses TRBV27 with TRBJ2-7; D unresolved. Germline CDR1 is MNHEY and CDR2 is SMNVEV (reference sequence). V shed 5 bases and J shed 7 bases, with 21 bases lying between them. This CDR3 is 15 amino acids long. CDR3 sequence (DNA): TGTGCCAGCAGTATCCCGGGCCCTGATGGGTGGGAGCAGTACTTC. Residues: CASSIPGPDGWEQYF.

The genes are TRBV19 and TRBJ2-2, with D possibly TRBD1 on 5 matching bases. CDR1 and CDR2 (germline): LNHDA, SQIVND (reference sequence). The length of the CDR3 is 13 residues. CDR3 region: CVSWAGQSGELFF. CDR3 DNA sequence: TGTGTATCGTGGGCAGGGCAGAGCGGGGAGCTGTTTTTT.

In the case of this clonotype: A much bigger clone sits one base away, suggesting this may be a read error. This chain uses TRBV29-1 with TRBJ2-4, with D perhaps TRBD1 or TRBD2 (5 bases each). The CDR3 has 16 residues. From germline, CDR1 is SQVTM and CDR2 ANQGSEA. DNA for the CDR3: TGCAGCGTTGAAATTTACGAGACAGCGGCCAAAAACATTCAGTGCTTC. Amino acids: CSVEIYETAAKNIQCF.

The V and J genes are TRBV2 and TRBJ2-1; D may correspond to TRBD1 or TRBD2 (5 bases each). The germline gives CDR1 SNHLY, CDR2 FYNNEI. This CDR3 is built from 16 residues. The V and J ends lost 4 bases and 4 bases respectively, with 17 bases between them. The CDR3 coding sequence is TGTGCCAGCAGTGGAGGGGTAGCCCGGTCGTACAATGAGCAGTTCTTC. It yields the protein CASSGGVARSYNEQFF.

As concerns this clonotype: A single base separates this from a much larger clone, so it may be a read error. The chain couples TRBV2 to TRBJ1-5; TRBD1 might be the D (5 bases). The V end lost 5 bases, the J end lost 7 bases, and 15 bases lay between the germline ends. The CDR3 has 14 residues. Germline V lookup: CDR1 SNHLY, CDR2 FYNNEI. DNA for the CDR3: TGTGCCAGCAGTTCACGGGGGAGTAAACAGCCCCAGCATTTT. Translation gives CASSSRGSKQPQHF.

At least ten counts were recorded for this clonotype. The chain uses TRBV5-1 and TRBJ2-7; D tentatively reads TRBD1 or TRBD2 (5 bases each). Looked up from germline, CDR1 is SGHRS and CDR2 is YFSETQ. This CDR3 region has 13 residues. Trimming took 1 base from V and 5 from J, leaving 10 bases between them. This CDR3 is CASSLSRDHEQYF. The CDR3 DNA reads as TGCGCCAGCAGCTTGTCCAGGGACCACGAGCAGTACTTC.

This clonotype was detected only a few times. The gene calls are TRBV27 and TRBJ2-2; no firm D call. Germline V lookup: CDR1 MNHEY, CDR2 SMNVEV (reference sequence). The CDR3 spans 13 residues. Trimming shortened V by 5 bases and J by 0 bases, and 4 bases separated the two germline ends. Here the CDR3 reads CASSHANTGELFF. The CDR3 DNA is TGTGCCAGCAGTCACGCGAACACCGGGGAGCTGTTTTTT.

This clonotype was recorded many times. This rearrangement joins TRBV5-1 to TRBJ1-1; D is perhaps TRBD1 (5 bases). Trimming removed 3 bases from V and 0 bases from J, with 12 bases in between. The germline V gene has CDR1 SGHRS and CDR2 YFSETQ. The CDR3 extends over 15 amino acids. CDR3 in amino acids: CASSSGAPMNTEAFF. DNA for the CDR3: TGCGCCAGCAGCTCCGGGGCCCCGATGAACACTGAAGCTTTCTTT.

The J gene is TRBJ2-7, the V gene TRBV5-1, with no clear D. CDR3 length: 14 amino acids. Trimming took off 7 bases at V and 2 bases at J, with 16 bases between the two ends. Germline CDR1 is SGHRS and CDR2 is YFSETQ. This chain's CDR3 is CASQASSVAYEQYF. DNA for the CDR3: TGCGCCAGCCAGGCTTCATCCGTAGCCTACGAGCAGTACTTC.

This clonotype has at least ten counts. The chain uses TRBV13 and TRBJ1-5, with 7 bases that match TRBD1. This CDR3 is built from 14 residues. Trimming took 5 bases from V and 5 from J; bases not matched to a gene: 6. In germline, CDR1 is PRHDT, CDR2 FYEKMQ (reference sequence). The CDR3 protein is CASSLQGVHQPQHF. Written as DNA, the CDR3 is TGTGCCAGCAGCCTTCAGGGGGTGCATCAGCCCCAGCATTTT.